The 19 T cell receptor beta chains below all came from one sample that was sequenced in a study of shared clonotypes between healthy human individuals. Profiled with immunoSEQ multiplex PCR; TCRdb holds only in-frame clones, not every one. The sample lists about 2.4 million clones, 80% to 95% occurring once. What was sequenced was naive CD4+ T cells from PBMCs. As for subset: CD45RA+ positively selected. All receptors derive from a young man in good health. Some clones in this sample may be carry-over from other donors' samples.

This CDR3 is CASSLEMTGANTEAFF. As DNA, the CDR3 is TGTGCCAGCTCACTAGAAATGACAGGGGCGAACACTGAAGCTTTCTTT. The chain links TRBV18 to TRBJ1-1; 8 nucleotides agree with TRBD1. V shed 4 bases, J shed 1 base, and the junction held 8 bases outside the gene matches. Germline CDR1 reads KGHSH; CDR2 reads LQKENI. This CDR3 contains 16 residues.

The rearrangement joins TRBV28 to TRBJ2-7, with D maybe TRBD1 (6 bases). Germline V lookup: CDR1 MDHEN, CDR2 SYDVKM. V was cut by 6 bases and J by 3 bases, with 21 bases left in between. The CDR3 loop spans 16 amino acids. The CDR3 here is CASSLRWSVRGYEQYF. Written as DNA, the CDR3 is TGTGCCAGCAGCCTAAGGTGGTCGGTCAGGGGCTACGAGCAGTACTTC.

Concerning this clone: Additional DNA sequences in this sample encode the identical CDR3. The chain uses TRBV5-1 and TRBJ2-1, with 13 bases lining up with TRBD2. CDR3 length: 16 amino acids. Germline CDR1 is SGHRS and CDR2 is YFSETQ. Unmatched junction bases numbered 4, after V lost 4 bases and J lost 3 bases. The CDR3 reads CASSPRTSGGYNEQFF. Here the CDR3 DNA reads TGCGCCAGCAGCCCTAGGACTAGCGGGGGCTACAATGAGCAGTTCTTC.

The rearrangement joins TRBV7-6 to TRBJ1-1, with D possibly being TRBD1 (6 bases). Trimming took 1 base from V and 5 from J, leaving 17 bases between them. In germline, CDR1 is SGHVS, CDR2 FNYEAQ. This CDR3 is 16 amino acids long. CDR3 DNA: TGTGCCAGCAGCTTAGAGGATTGGGGGGCGCGTACTGAAGCTTTCTTT. Translated: CASSLEDWGARTEAFF.

This clone came up once. This rearrangement joins TRBV25-1 to TRBJ2-1, with D perhaps TRBD2 (6 bases). Per the germline V gene, CDR1 is MGHDK and CDR2 is SYGVNS. The CDR3 length is 15 residues. The V end lost 8 bases, the J end lost 2 bases, and 16 bases lay between the germline ends. The CDR3 here is CASALAGFTYNEQFF. DNA of the CDR3: TGTGCCAGCGCCCTGGCGGGATTTACCTACAATGAGCAGTTCTTC.

This chain joins TRBV27 and TRBJ1-4; D is unclear. Germline V gene lookup returns CDR1 MNHEY and CDR2 SMNVEV (reference sequence). V was trimmed by 2 bases and J by 6 bases, leaving 13 bases between them. The CDR3 sequence is 15 residues long. The CDR3 sequence is CASSLLGPVDEKLFF. The CDR3 bases are TGTGCCAGCAGTTTACTAGGGCCGGTGGATGAAAAACTGTTTTTT.

The V call is TRBV27, the J call TRBJ2-6; D remains ambiguous. The CDR3 has 13 residues. The V end lost 7 bases, the J end lost 1 base, and 5 bases lay between the germline ends. CDR1 and CDR2 (germline): MNHEY, SMNVEV (reference sequence). The CDR3 region has the DNA TGTGCCAGCAAACTGTCTGGGGCCAACGTCCTGACTTTC. Protein: CASKLSGANVLTF.

The chain combines TRBV5-1 with TRBJ2-5; weak D call: TRBD1 (5 bases). Per germline, CDR1 SGHRS and CDR2 YFSETQ. This CDR3 is 15 amino acids long. The V end lost 1 base, the J end lost 1 base, and 11 bases lay between the germline ends. Here the CDR3 reads CASSLRQTIQETQYF. CDR3 sequence (DNA): TGCGCCAGCAGCTTGAGACAGACGATCCAAGAGACCCAGTACTTC.

This chain connects TRBV7-9 to TRBJ2-7; TRBD1 aligns across 8 bases. The CDR3 is 15 amino acids. CDR1 and CDR2 (germline): SEHNR, FQNEAQ (reference sequence). Trimming cost V 3 bases and J 4 bases; bases outside gene matches: 8. This CDR3 is CASSFLARQGYEQYF. CDR3 DNA sequence: TGTGCCAGCAGCTTCCTCGCTCGACAGGGGTACGAGCAGTACTTC.

Worth noting for this clone: Other DNA sequences in this specimen translate into the identical CDR3. This sequence joins TRBV7-9 and TRBJ1-1; 8 bases align to TRBD1. The CDR3 has 14 residues. The V and J ends lost 4 bases and 4 bases, in that order; junction bases with no gene match: 5. Germline V gene lookup returns CDR1 SEHNR and CDR2 FQNEAQ (reference sequence). Here the CDR3 reads CASSSTGAGTEAFF. Here the CDR3 DNA reads TGTGCCAGCAGCTCGACAGGGGCTGGCACTGAAGCTTTCTTT.

This chain links TRBV20-1 with TRBJ2-1; no clear D gene. Between the trimmed V and J ends, which lost 6 bases and 9 bases, there was a span of 9 bases. Germline V gene data show CDR1 as DFQATT and CDR2 as SNEGSKA (reference sequence). The CDR3 length is 10 residues. CDR3 loop: CSALSAEQFF. The CDR3 nucleotides are TGCAGTGCCCTATCCGCTGAGCAGTTCTTC.

The chain uses TRBV10-3 and TRBJ2-5, with 15 positions matching TRBD2. This CDR3 is 15 amino acids long. V lost 10 bases, J lost 2 bases, and 5 bases stayed unmatched. Looked up from germline, CDR1 is ENHRY and CDR2 is SYGVKD. CDR3 nucleotides: TGTGCCAGCGCCGGGACTAGCGGGAGGCAAGAGACCCAGTACTTC. This encodes CASAGTSGRQETQYF.

This chain joins TRBV2 and TRBJ2-5; possibly TRBD2 for D (5 bases). Trimming removed 7 bases from V and 5 bases from J, with 11 bases in between. The CDR3 is 12 amino acids. Per germline, CDR1 SNHLY and CDR2 FYNNEI. CDR3 in amino acids: CASTRVGETQYF. The CDR3 coding sequence is TGTGCCAGCACGAGGGTGGGGGAGACCCAGTACTTC.

The rearrangement uses TRBV7-7 and TRBJ2-1; D tentatively reads TRBD1 or TRBD2 (5 bases each). V was clipped by 5 bases and J by 0 bases, with 11 bases between them. Germline values: CDR1 SSHAT, CDR2 FNYEAQ (reference sequence). The length of the CDR3 is 15 residues. The CDR3 here is CASSPGPSSYNEQFF. DNA for the CDR3: TGTGCCAGCAGCCCGGGACCGAGCTCCTACAATGAGCAGTTCTTC.

This clone is a singleton in its sample. The chain has TRBV19 and TRBJ2-1; 12 nucleotides match TRBD2. This CDR3 region has 15 residues. Germline CDR1 is LNHDA and CDR2 is SQIVND (reference sequence). CDR3 DNA sequence: TGTGCTTCCCGGACTAGCGGGAATGACTACAATGAGCAGTTCTTC. Translated: CASRTSGNDYNEQFF.

The chain uses TRBV7-6 and TRBJ2-5; D is possibly TRBD2 (5 bases). CDR1 is SGHVS and CDR2 is FNYEAQ in the germline V gene. The CDR3 runs to 13 residues. Deletions cut 2 bases from V and 5 bases from J, with 9 bases between. The CDR3 is CASSLRGLETQYF. CDR3 DNA: TGTGCCAGCAGCTTACGGGGATTGGAGACCCAGTACTTC.

This rearrangement joins TRBV7-9 to TRBJ2-6; 7 bases are a match to TRBD2. This CDR3 contains 14 residues. Germline trimming cut 11 bases from V and 0 bases from J; bases unmatched to any gene: 4. CDR1 is SEHNR and CDR2 is FQNEAQ in the germline V gene (reference sequence). DNA for the CDR3: TGTGCCGGGGGGAGGGTCTCTGGGGCCAACGTCCTGACTTTC. As protein: CAGGRVSGANVLTF.

This clone showed up just once. Other DNA sequences in this specimen translate into the identical CDR3. The chain links TRBV5-4 to TRBJ2-3; 7 bases are shared with TRBD2. Looked up from germline, CDR1 is SGHNT and CDR2 is YYREEE (reference sequence). The CDR3 has 14 residues. Trimming cost V 1 base and J 5 bases; bases outside gene matches: 4. CDR3 sequence reads: CASSLLAGEDTQYF. DNA of the CDR3: TGTGCCAGCAGCTTGCTCGCGGGAGAAGATACGCAGTATTTT. Combining the CDR3 with reference TRBV5-4 and TRBJ2-3 gives the whole variable domain ETGVTQSPTHLIKTRGQQVTLRCSSQSGHNTVSWYQQALGQGPQFIFQYYREEENGRGNFPPRFSGLQFPNYSSELNVNALELDDSALYLCASSLLAGEDTQYFGPGTRLTVL.

This clone was counted a single time. The chain is built from TRBV4-1 and TRBJ2-3; TRBD1 is a possible D gene (6 bases). Per the germline V gene, CDR1 is MGHRA and CDR2 is YSYEKL. The CDR3 loop spans 14 amino acids. Trimming pared 5 bases from V and 4 bases from J, leaving 13 bases between. DNA of the CDR3: TGCGCCAGCAGCGCGCAGGGGAATGCAGATACGCAGTATTTT. It translates to CASSAQGNADTQYF.